The clone carrying this TCR beta chain was seen a single time. Antigen unknown. One end of the junction is discordant with germline, which a read error may explain. TCRdb redid the calling of the RT-PCR reads with MiXCR, one entry per CDR3 protein. The sample holds some 480,000 distinct CDR3 sequences, approximately 9.9% seen once. This specimen belongs to a study of response to subunit inactivated influenza vaccine. Study results and limitations: Each seasonal influenza vaccination recruits few new T cells, the authors suggested.

The sample here was PBMCs from blood, taken 45 days after vaccination. This TCR was sampled from a man aged 45-65 years who received an inactivated influenza vaccine.

The CDR3 region is CASTQDLVAGSYNEQFF. CDR3 bases: TGTGCCAGCACCCAAGATCTGGTAGCGGGATCCTACAATGAGCAGTTCTTC. The chain recombines TRBV3-1 with TRBJ2-1, with 8 bases aligning to TRBD2. This CDR3 has 17 amino acids. Germline lookup yields CDR1 LGHDT and CDR2 YNNKEL (reference sequence).